This T cell receptor (beta chain) is from a study of CD8 T cells in Susac syndrome. RNA in amounts of roughly 0.45 to 1 ug was reverse transcribed with random hexamers. TCRdb processed the immunoSEQ multiplex PCR reads anew with MiXCR; each CDR3 protein has one entry. The table shows around 180,000 distinct CDR3 sequences, with roughly 96% occurring only once. The CDR3 is made up of 16 amino acids. The ends lost 2 bases at V and 2 bases at J; junction bases unmatched: 7. Germline lookup yields CDR1 SQVTM and CDR2 ANQGSEA. The chain uses TRBV29-1 and TRBJ2-1, with 9 positions matching TRBD2. The TCR comes from a human donor with multiple sclerosis. The sample consisted of CD8+ T cells from PBMCs. Written as DNA, the CDR3 is TGCAGCGTTGAATGGCTAGCGGGACTTACCTACAATGAGCAGTTCTTC. This encodes CSVEWLAGLTYNEQFF.